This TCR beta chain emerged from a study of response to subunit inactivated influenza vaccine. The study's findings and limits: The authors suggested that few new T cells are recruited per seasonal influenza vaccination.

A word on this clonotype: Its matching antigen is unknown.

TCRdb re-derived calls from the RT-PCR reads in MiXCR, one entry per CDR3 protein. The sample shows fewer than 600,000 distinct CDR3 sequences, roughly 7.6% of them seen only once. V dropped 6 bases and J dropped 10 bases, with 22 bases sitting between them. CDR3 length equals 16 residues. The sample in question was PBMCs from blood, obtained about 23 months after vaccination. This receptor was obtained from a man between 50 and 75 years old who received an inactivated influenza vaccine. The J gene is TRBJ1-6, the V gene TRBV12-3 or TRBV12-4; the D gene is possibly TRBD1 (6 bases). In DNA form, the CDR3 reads TGTGCCAGCAGCCACGCCGGGACTACTAGGGGGTCACCCCTCCACTTT. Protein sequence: CASSHAGTTRGSPLHF.